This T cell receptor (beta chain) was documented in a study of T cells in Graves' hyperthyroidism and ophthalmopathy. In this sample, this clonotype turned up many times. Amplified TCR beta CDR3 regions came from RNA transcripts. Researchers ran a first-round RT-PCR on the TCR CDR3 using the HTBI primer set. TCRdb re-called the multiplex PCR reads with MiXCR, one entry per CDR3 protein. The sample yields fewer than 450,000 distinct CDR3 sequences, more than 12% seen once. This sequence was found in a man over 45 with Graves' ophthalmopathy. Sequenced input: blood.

Here the CDR3 reads CASSRTSGWETQYF. As DNA, the CDR3 is TGTGCCAGCAGCCGCACGAGTGGTTGGGAGACCCAGTACTTC. J is TRBJ2-5 and V is TRBV6-2 or TRBV6-3; D is uncertain. The CDR3 runs to 14 residues. Per the germline V gene, CDR1 is MNHEY and CDR2 is SVGEGT. V lost 6 bases and J 5 bases, leaving 16 bases between the germline ends.